Listed below are T cell receptor beta chains from one sample, sequenced in a study of control samples from healthy donors and cancer patients. Assay used: immunoSEQ multiplex PCR; TCRdb lists only in-frame clones, some missing. This sample has 90,000 to 150,000 clones, with approximately 90% found just once. Sequences were obtained from blood. These receptor sequences come from a man between 35 and 55 years old in good health. CDR3s include the opening cysteine and the closing phenylalanine or tryptophan. The order of the fields is D gene, clone size, J gene, V gene, CDR3 protein, CDR3 DNA. A D gene is named only where the DNA matches it firmly. Only part of the rows carry a size: once, few, many, or a class if the clone is expanded.

d_call: .; clone_size: .; j_call: TRBJ2-2; v_call: TRBV11-3; cdr3_aa: CASSLTVNTGELFF; cdr3_nt: TGTGCCAGCAGCTTAACAGTAAACACCGGGGAGCTGTTTTTT
d_call: .; clone_size: .; j_call: TRBJ1-2; v_call: TRBV3-1/TRBV3-2; cdr3_aa: CASSYPTGLRFYGYTF; cdr3_nt: TGTGCCAGCAGCTACCCGACGGGGCTACGATTCTATGGCTACACCTTC
d_call: .; clone_size: .; j_call: TRBJ1-2; v_call: TRBV12-3/TRBV12-4; cdr3_aa: CASSADGLRGYTF; cdr3_nt: TGTGCCAGCAGTGCGGACGGTTTAAGGGGCTACACCTTC
d_call: .; clone_size: .; j_call: TRBJ2-5; v_call: TRBV12-2; cdr3_aa: CASRFSGGVVTQYF; cdr3_nt: TGTGCAAGTCGCTTTAGCGGGGGGGTGGTGACCCAGTACTTC
d_call: TRBD2; clone_size: .; j_call: TRBJ2-2; v_call: TRBV5-1; cdr3_aa: CASSRRGDPDTGELFF; cdr3_nt: TGCGCCAGCAGCCGGCGGGGGGACCCCGACACCGGGGAGCTGTTTTTT
d_call: .; clone_size: .; j_call: TRBJ1-1; v_call: TRBV6-5; cdr3_aa: CASRDSGRAFF; cdr3_nt: TGTGCCAGCAGGGACAGCGGGCGAGCTTTCTTT
d_call: .; clone_size: .; j_call: TRBJ1-2; v_call: TRBV30; cdr3_aa: CAWSVTTDYGYTF; cdr3_nt: TGTGCCTGGAGTGTCACGACAGACTATGGCTACACCTTC
d_call: TRBD1; clone_size: .; j_call: TRBJ1-2; v_call: TRBV4-2; cdr3_aa: CASSRDRGQNDGYTF; cdr3_nt: TGTGCCAGCAGCCGGGACAGGGGGCAAAACGATGGCTACACCTTC
d_call: .; clone_size: .; j_call: TRBJ2-5; v_call: TRBV7-9; cdr3_aa: CASSLPTAQETQYF; cdr3_nt: TGTGCCAGCAGCTTACCGACAGCCCAAGAGACCCAGTACTTC
d_call: TRBD1; clone_size: .; j_call: TRBJ2-7; v_call: TRBV7-2; cdr3_aa: CASSLASGQGAYEQYF; cdr3_nt: TGTGCCAGCAGCTTAGCAAGCGGACAGGGGGCCTACGAGCAGTACTTC
d_call: .; clone_size: .; j_call: TRBJ2-7; v_call: TRBV27; cdr3_aa: CASSLQGAGEQYF; cdr3_nt: TGTGCCAGCAGTTTACAAGGGGCGGGGGAGCAGTACTTC
d_call: TRBD1; clone_size: .; j_call: TRBJ1-5; v_call: TRBV5-4; cdr3_aa: CASSLNRGEPQHF; cdr3_nt: TGTGCCAGCAGCTTGAACAGGGGTGAGCCCCAGCATTTT
d_call: TRBD1; clone_size: .; j_call: TRBJ1-5; v_call: TRBV24-1; cdr3_aa: CATSDSGTGDNQPQHF; cdr3_nt: TGTGCCACCAGTGATTCCGGGACAGGGGACAATCAGCCCCAGCATTTT
d_call: .; clone_size: .; j_call: TRBJ2-5; v_call: TRBV9; cdr3_aa: CASSVGGGQETQYF; cdr3_nt: TGTGCCAGCAGCGTAGGCGGAGGGCAAGAGACCCAGTACTTC
d_call: .; clone_size: .; j_call: TRBJ1-1; v_call: TRBV10-3; cdr3_aa: CAISEPMGVMNTEAFF; cdr3_nt: TGTGCCATCAGTGAGCCTATGGGGGTTATGAACACTGAAGCTTTCTTT
d_call: TRBD2; clone_size: .; j_call: TRBJ2-3; v_call: TRBV9; cdr3_aa: CASSVDLAGGRDTQYF; cdr3_nt: TGTGCCAGCAGCGTAGATCTAGCGGGGGGGCGTGATACGCAGTATTTT
d_call: .; clone_size: .; j_call: TRBJ1-1; v_call: TRBV7-9; cdr3_aa: CASSQGNTEAFF; cdr3_nt: TGTGCCAGCAGCCAGGGAAACACTGAAGCTTTCTTT
d_call: .; clone_size: .; j_call: TRBJ2-7; v_call: TRBV6-1; cdr3_aa: CASSDKGYEQYF; cdr3_nt: TGTGCCAGCAGTGATAAAGGATACGAGCAGTACTTC
d_call: .; clone_size: .; j_call: TRBJ1-1; v_call: TRBV30; cdr3_aa: CAWSVKKGPEAFF; cdr3_nt: TGTGCCTGGAGTGTAAAGAAGGGGCCTGAAGCTTTCTTT
d_call: TRBD1; clone_size: .; j_call: TRBJ2-7; v_call: TRBV7-8; cdr3_aa: CASRGQDSYEQYF; cdr3_nt: TGTGCCAGCAGAGGACAGGACTCCTACGAGCAGTACTTC
d_call: .; clone_size: .; j_call: TRBJ1-2; v_call: TRBV19; cdr3_aa: CASSIVSSYGYTF; cdr3_nt: TGTGCCAGTAGTATAGTATCCTCCTATGGCTACACCTTC
d_call: .; clone_size: .; j_call: TRBJ1-2; v_call: TRBV3-1/TRBV3-2; cdr3_aa: CASSQDKGLGGYTF; cdr3_nt: TGTGCCAGCAGCCAAGATAAGGGGTTGGGTGGCTACACCTTC
d_call: .; clone_size: once; j_call: TRBJ1-3; v_call: TRBV7-2; cdr3_aa: CASSLSRAGNTIYF; cdr3_nt: TGTGCCAGCAGCTTATCAAGGGCTGGAAACACCATATATTTT
d_call: .; clone_size: .; j_call: TRBJ1-1; v_call: TRBV28; cdr3_aa: CASSKGWTEAFF; cdr3_nt: TGTGCCAGCAGTAAGGGTTGGACTGAAGCTTTCTTT
d_call: TRBD1; clone_size: .; j_call: TRBJ1-6; v_call: TRBV6-8; cdr3_aa: CASSSWGQGKGSYNSPLHF; cdr3_nt: TGTGCCAGCAGCTCTTGGGGACAGGGGAAGGGCTCCTATAATTCACCCCTCCACTTT
d_call: TRBD1; clone_size: once; j_call: TRBJ2-2; v_call: TRBV24-1; cdr3_aa: CATKGQVNTGELFF; cdr3_nt: TGTGCCACCAAGGGACAGGTTAACACCGGGGAGCTGTTTTTT
d_call: .; clone_size: .; j_call: TRBJ1-2; v_call: TRBV10-3; cdr3_aa: CAISESIPGSYGYTF; cdr3_nt: TGTGCCATCAGTGAGTCGATCCCCGGTAGCTATGGCTACACCTTC
d_call: .; clone_size: .; j_call: TRBJ1-1; v_call: TRBV7-2; cdr3_aa: CASSLAVRAEAFF; cdr3_nt: TGTGCCAGCAGCTTAGCGGTCAGGGCTGAAGCTTTCTTT
d_call: .; clone_size: .; j_call: TRBJ1-2; v_call: TRBV29-1; cdr3_aa: CSVQRDSTAGGYTF; cdr3_nt: TGCAGCGTCCAGCGGGACTCCACGGCGGGGGGCTACACCTTC
d_call: .; clone_size: once; j_call: TRBJ1-4; v_call: TRBV12-3/TRBV12-4; cdr3_aa: CASSPQINEKLFF; cdr3_nt: TGTGCCAGCAGCCCCCAGATAAATGAAAAACTGTTTTTT
d_call: .; clone_size: .; j_call: TRBJ1-5; v_call: TRBV5-6; cdr3_aa: CASSLFRGEGNQPQHF; cdr3_nt: TGTGCCAGCAGCTTGTTTCGGGGGGAGGGCAATCAGCCCCAGCATTTT
d_call: TRBD1; clone_size: .; j_call: TRBJ2-7; v_call: TRBV4-1; cdr3_aa: CASSQDRGYEQYF; cdr3_nt: TGCGCCAGCAGCCAGGACAGGGGGTACGAGCAGTACTTC
d_call: .; clone_size: .; j_call: TRBJ2-3; v_call: TRBV11-2; cdr3_aa: CASREQGPTQYF; cdr3_nt: TGTGCCAGCAGAGAACAGGGACCCACGCAGTATTTT
d_call: TRBD1; clone_size: once; j_call: TRBJ2-4; v_call: TRBV19; cdr3_aa: CASSMRTGVQNIQYF; cdr3_nt: TGTGCCAGTAGTATGCGGACAGGGGTGCAAAACATTCAGTACTTC
d_call: .; clone_size: .; j_call: TRBJ1-6; v_call: TRBV4-1; cdr3_aa: CASSQGVSYNSPLHF; cdr3_nt: TGCGCCAGCAGCCAAGGGGTGTCCTATAATTCACCCCTCCACTTT
d_call: .; clone_size: .; j_call: TRBJ1-3; v_call: TRBV9; cdr3_aa: CASSLTVSGNTIYF; cdr3_nt: TGTGCCAGCAGCCTGACAGTCTCTGGAAACACCATATATTTT
d_call: .; clone_size: .; j_call: TRBJ2-4; v_call: TRBV18; cdr3_aa: CASSPPGQYKNIQYF; cdr3_nt: TGTGCCAGCTCACCACCTGGCCAGTACAAAAACATTCAGTACTTC
d_call: .; clone_size: .; j_call: TRBJ2-1; v_call: TRBV4-2; cdr3_aa: CASSQNAGSNYNEQFF; cdr3_nt: TGTGCCAGCAGCCAGAACGCGGGGTCGAACTACAATGAGCAGTTCTTC
d_call: .; clone_size: .; j_call: TRBJ2-7; v_call: TRBV5-1; cdr3_aa: CASSKDRTYEQYF; cdr3_nt: TGCGCCAGCAGTAAAGACCGTACCTACGAGCAGTACTTC
d_call: .; clone_size: .; j_call: TRBJ1-6; v_call: TRBV6-5; cdr3_aa: CASLINNSPLHF; cdr3_nt: TGTGCCAGCTTGATAAATAATTCACCCCTCCACTTT
d_call: .; clone_size: .; j_call: TRBJ1-5; v_call: TRBV19; cdr3_aa: CASSIAQGGYSNQPQHF; cdr3_nt: TGTGCCAGTAGTATAGCACAGGGAGGGTATAGCAATCAGCCCCAGCATTTT
d_call: .; clone_size: .; j_call: TRBJ1-1; v_call: TRBV6-5; cdr3_aa: CASSLKPEAFF; cdr3_nt: TGTGCCAGCAGTCTGAAGCCTGAAGCTTTCTTT
d_call: .; clone_size: .; j_call: TRBJ2-4; v_call: TRBV4-3; cdr3_aa: CASSQAPTDIQYF; cdr3_nt: TGCGCCAGCAGCCAAGCCCCTACAGACATTCAGTACTTC
d_call: .; clone_size: .; j_call: TRBJ2-3; v_call: TRBV3-1/TRBV3-2; cdr3_aa: CASSQPHRWEPIADTQYF; cdr3_nt: TGTGCCAGCAGCCAACCTCACCGTTGGGAACCCATTGCAGATACGCAGTATTTT
d_call: .; clone_size: .; j_call: TRBJ1-5; v_call: TRBV6-6; cdr3_aa: CASSTVGRNQPQHF; cdr3_nt: TGTGCCAGCAGTACGGTCGGGCGCAATCAGCCCCAGCATTTT